This passage covers 23 T cell receptor beta chains from one sample sequenced in a study of cytomegalovirus exposure and HLA in healthy donors. The PCR made use of 60 Vbeta and 13 Jbeta primers. The assay was immunoSEQ multiplex PCR, and TCRdb's table has in-frame clones only and misses some. Its clone listing holds around 150,000 clones. The sequenced sample was PBMCs. The origin of the receptors is a man in his forties in good health and CMV-seronegative.

The chain couples TRBV6-4 to TRBJ2-2, with TRBD1 as a possible D gene (6 bases). V was shortened by 5 bases and J by 6 bases, with 13 bases between the two germline ends. The CDR3 has 14 amino acids. Germline CDR1 and CDR2: MRHNA and SNTAGT. The CDR3, as DNA: TGTGCCAGCAGTTTACAGGGTGACGCCGGGGAGCTGTTTTTT. Translation: CASSLQGDAGELFF.

The chain couples TRBV7-8 to TRBJ2-3; D is undetermined. The V gene's germline CDR1 is SGHVS and CDR2 FQNEAQ. The length of the CDR3 is 14 residues. V dropped 8 bases and J dropped 3 bases, with 15 bases sitting between them. The CDR3 protein is CASERSGDTDTQYF. The CDR3 coding sequence is TGTGCCAGCGAACGGTCTGGAGATACAGATACGCAGTATTTT.

The chain uses TRBV10-2 and TRBJ1-4; 9 nucleotides agree with TRBD1. CDR3 size: 18 residues. Germline V CDR1 and CDR2: WSHSY, SAAADI. V dropped 4 bases and J dropped 4; count of bases not matched to a gene: 13. The CDR3 nucleotides are TGCGCCAGCAGTGCCGGGACAGGGTTCATAGAGGGTAATGAAAAACTGTTTTTT. The encoded protein is CASSAGTGFIEGNEKLFF.

V and J are TRBV28 and TRBJ2-7, with D perhaps matching TRBD1 (6 bases). CDR1 is MDHEN, CDR2 SYDVKM, per germline. With 8 bases removed from V and 2 bases from J, the gap between germline ends came to 10 bases. This CDR3 comprises 12 residues. Here the CDR3 DNA reads TGTGCCAGCGGAACAGGGACCTACGAGCAGTACTTC. This encodes CASGTGTYEQYF.

This chain connects TRBV7-8 to TRBJ2-3; D possibly corresponds to TRBD1 (5 bases). This CDR3 contains 15 residues. Looked up from germline, CDR1 is SGHVS and CDR2 is FQNEAQ. V was clipped by 6 bases and J by 2 bases, with 15 bases between them. CDR3 protein: CASSSQGSNTDTQYF. The CDR3 DNA reads TGTGCCAGCAGTTCCCAGGGCTCAAACACAGATACGCAGTATTTT.

The V call is TRBV19, the J call TRBJ2-2; TRBD1 might be the D (5 bases). The CDR3 loop spans 15 amino acids. The germline V gene has CDR1 LNHDA and CDR2 SQIVND (reference sequence). V gave up 7 bases and J gave up 2 bases, with 14 bases separating them. The CDR3 loop reads CASTRVPHNTGELFF. In nucleotides, the CDR3 is TGTGCCAGTACCAGGGTCCCACACAACACCGGGGAGCTGTTTTTT.

The rearrangement joins TRBV4-1 to TRBJ1-1; unclear D gene. In germline, CDR1 is MGHRA, CDR2 YSYEKL. The CDR3 covers 17 residues. Deletions cut 1 base from V and 0 bases from J, with 15 bases between. CDR3 in DNA: TGCGCCAGCAGCCAAGGTCCCCCTAGGTTCATGAACACTGAAGCTTTCTTT. Encoded protein: CASSQGPPRFMNTEAFF.

This chain joins TRBV29-1 and TRBJ1-2; D perhaps matches TRBD1 (5 bases). The CDR3 is 11 amino acids. V was shortened by 2 bases and J by 4 bases, with 5 bases between the two germline ends. The germline gives CDR1 SQVTM, CDR2 ANQGSEA. CDR3 in DNA: TGCAGCGTTGAACAGGGCTATGGCTACACCTTC. This gives the protein CSVEQGYGYTF.

This chain connects TRBV7-9 to TRBJ1-1; 8 nucleotides match TRBD1. This CDR3 has 16 amino acids. The V segment lost 5 bases and the J segment 0 bases; nucleotides outside the gene matches: 8. In germline, CDR1 is SEHNR, CDR2 FQNEAQ (reference sequence). The CDR3 spells CASSKPGGGLNTEAFF. The CDR3 DNA follows: TGTGCCAGCAGCAAGCCAGGGGGCGGATTGAACACTGAAGCTTTCTTT.

V and J are TRBV4-3 and TRBJ2-1; 13 bases line up with TRBD2. The junction had 5 bases not matched to a gene; V was cut back by 0 bases and J by 9 bases. Per the germline V gene, CDR1 is LGHNA and CDR2 is YSLEER. The CDR3 covers 16 residues. CDR3 in amino acids: CASSQDPLAGGSEQFF. Written as DNA, the CDR3 is TGCGCCAGCAGCCAAGATCCACTAGCGGGGGGGAGTGAGCAGTTCTTC.

The rearrangement joins TRBV29-1 to TRBJ2-3; 14 bases match TRBD2. Per germline, CDR1 SQVTM and CDR2 ANQGSEA. The CDR3 is 14 residues long. Trimming cost V 3 bases and J 5 bases; bases outside gene matches: 1. In DNA form, the CDR3 reads TGCAGCGTTGAGACTAGCGGGGGGGTAGATACGCAGTATTTT. Translation: CSVETSGGVDTQYF.

The rearrangement joins TRBV11-2 to TRBJ2-3; TRBD2 aligns across 8 bases. The CDR3 covers 15 residues. Trimming cost V 5 bases and J 6 bases; bases outside gene matches: 10. Germline V gene lookup returns CDR1 SGHAT and CDR2 FQNNGV. The CDR3 bases are TGTGCCAGCAGCGTCCGGGGGGGCGAGGGGGATACGCAGTATTTT. Protein product: CASSVRGGEGDTQYF.

The chain links TRBV19 to TRBJ2-5, with TRBD1 identical over 8 bases. This CDR3 contains 13 residues. The ends lost 7 bases at V and 3 bases at J; junction bases unmatched: 4. Germline-derived CDR1 and CDR2 are LNHDA and SQIVND (reference sequence). The CDR3 DNA reads TGTGCCAGTACGGCGACAGGGGAAGAGACCCAGTACTTC. Its protein is CASTATGEETQYF.

The chain recombines TRBV4-1 with TRBJ1-1, with a tentative D call TRBD1 (5 bases). With 0 bases removed from V and 4 bases from J, the gap between germline ends came to 12 bases. The CDR3 is made up of 15 amino acids. CDR1 is MGHRA, CDR2 YSYEKL, per germline. CDR3 sequence (DNA): TGCGCCAGCAGCCAAGAGACAGCCTCTGGCACTGAAGCTTTCTTT. Protein sequence: CASSQETASGTEAFF.

The chain joins TRBV9 to TRBJ1-2, with unresolved D. Germline V gene data show CDR1 as SGDLS and CDR2 as YYNGEE. V lost 2 bases, J lost 2 bases, and 10 bases lay in between. This CDR3 comprises 14 residues. CDR3 sequence (DNA): TGTGCCAGCAGCGTCTCCTCACTGAACTATGGCTACACCTTC. This translates into CASSVSSLNYGYTF. The full variable domain, in which reference TRBV9 and TRBJ1-2 provide the parts outside the CDR3, is DSGVTQTPKHLITATGQRVTLRCSPRSGDLSVYWYQQSLDQGLQFLIQYYNGEERAKGNILERFSAQQFPDLHSELNLSSLELGDSALYFCASSVSSLNYGYTFGSGTRLTVV.

This sequence joins TRBV7-3 and TRBJ2-1, with 7 bases lining up with TRBD1. V trimming: 5 bases; J trimming: 4 bases; junction bases outside the gene matches: 5. Germline loops: CDR1 SGHTA, CDR2 FQGTGA. This CDR3 is 14 amino acids long. The chain's CDR3 is CASSPRQGYNEQFF. The CDR3 DNA is TGTGCCAGCAGCCCCCGACAGGGTTACAATGAGCAGTTCTTC.

This sequence joins TRBV5-1 and TRBJ1-1; possible D gene TRBD1, 6 bases. The ends were cut back, 1 base at V and 8 bases at J, with 12 bases in the middle. The CDR3 has 13 amino acids. Germline-derived CDR1 and CDR2 are SGHRS and YFSETQ. The CDR3 bases are TGCGCCAGCAGCTTGTATCCCCAGGGGGAAGCTTTCTTT. This translates into CASSLYPQGEAFF.

V usage is TRBV10-3 and J usage is TRBJ1-1, with 7 bases fitting TRBD1. V lost 11 bases, J lost 4 bases, and 10 bases stayed unmatched. CDR1 and CDR2 (germline): ENHRY, SYGVKD. There are 13 residues in the CDR3. The CDR3 is CAARGGTVTEAFF. The CDR3 bases are TGTGCCGCCCGAGGGGGGACAGTCACTGAAGCTTTCTTT.

The chain is built from TRBV6-4 and TRBJ2-2; 10 bases line up with TRBD1. Germline assignment: CDR1 MRHNA and CDR2 SNTAGT. This CDR3 has 16 residues. The junction had 3 bases not matched to a gene; V was cut back by 5 bases and J by 0 bases. CDR3 nucleotide sequence: TGTGCCAGCAGTCGACAGGGGGCGCCGAACACCGGGGAGCTGTTTTTT. Encoded protein: CASSRQGAPNTGELFF.

The chain has TRBV18 and TRBJ2-3, with 7 bases lining up with TRBD1. The CDR3 is 15 amino acids. J was trimmed by 2 bases and V by 8 bases; bases with no gene match: 10. Germline V CDR1 and CDR2: KGHSH, LQKENI. CDR3 region: CASLPRQGVTDTQYF. CDR3 coding DNA: TGTGCCAGCCTACCAAGACAGGGTGTCACAGATACGCAGTATTTT.

Comments on this clone: The final CDR3 position lacks the conserved phenylalanine or tryptophan, pointing to a likely read error. It is unclear where the CDR3 begins or ends on the DNA, so no DNA is shown, and the CDR3 is as TCRdb lists it. This rearrangement joins TRBV7-7 to TRBJ2-7; TRBD2 is taken as the D call from the table, unchecked against the DNA. Germline values: CDR1 SSHAT, CDR2 FNYEAQ (reference sequence). The CDR3 region is 8 residues in length, termini included. The CDR3 is CASSLALL.

The chain has TRBV25-1 and TRBJ1-6, with 9 bases matching TRBD1. CDR1 is MGHDK and CDR2 is SYGVNS in the germline V gene. CDR3 size: 17 residues. V was clipped by 3 bases and J by 6 bases; unmatched bases: 9. Here the CDR3 reads CASSEGTGGPSNSPLHF. DNA of the CDR3: TGTGCCAGCAGTGAGGGAACAGGGGGCCCTTCTAATTCACCCCTCCACTTT.

The chain links TRBV5-5 to TRBJ2-1, with D tentatively TRBD2 (6 bases). CDR1 is SGHKS and CDR2 is YYEKEE in the germline V gene (reference sequence). The CDR3 runs to 17 residues. V dropped 3 bases and J dropped 6 bases, with 22 bases sitting between them. The DNA of the CDR3 is TGTGCCAGCAGCTCCGGAGCGGCGCATGTGGGGGGCAATGAGCAGTTCTTC. It yields the protein CASSSGAAHVGGNEQFF.